Presented here are 21 T cell receptor beta chains from one specimen sequenced in a study of cytomegalovirus exposure and HLA in healthy donors (dated by TCRdb to about 2017). Library construction relied on the immunoSEQ multiplex PCR assay. The multiplex PCR relied on a mix of 60 forward primers for TCR Vbeta segments and 13 reverse primers for TCR Jbeta segments. TCRdb carries this immuneACCESS record with in-frame sequences only. Its versions omit some clonotypes, under half of them owing to an unresolved V gene in the studies checked, with the rest unexplained. This sample holds 180,000 or so clones; approximately 83% were observed only once. About 9.3% of the sample is held by the ten biggest clonotypes. The sequencing sample was made of PBMCs. The receptor source for this set is a man aged 18-30 years in good health and CMV-seropositive.

The V gene is TRBV19, the J gene TRBJ2-3; 8 nucleotides agree with TRBD2. CDR3 size: 15 residues. The V segment lost 5 bases and the J segment 8 bases; nucleotides outside the gene matches: 12. The germline V gene has CDR1 LNHDA and CDR2 SQIVND (reference sequence). DNA for the CDR3: TGTGCCAGTAGTTTCACAGGGCGGGGGGAAGGTACGCAGTATTTT. Translated, it gives CASSFTGRGEGTQYF.

V usage is TRBV19 and J usage is TRBJ1-2; a possible D gene is TRBD1 (5 bases). CDR1 and CDR2 from the germline V gene are LNHDA and SQIVND (reference sequence). The V and J ends lost 3 bases and 3 bases respectively, with 20 bases between them. The CDR3 runs to 17 residues. The CDR3 protein is CASSITIGARIDYGYTF. The CDR3 coding sequence is TGTGCCAGTAGTATCACAATAGGGGCAAGGATTGACTATGGCTACACCTTC.

The V gene is TRBV29-1, the J gene TRBJ1-5; D gene uncertain. With 2 bases removed from V and 10 bases from J, the gap between germline ends came to 12 bases. CDR1 is SQVTM, CDR2 ANQGSEA, per germline. The length of the CDR3 is 12 residues. The CDR3 DNA reads as TGCAGCGTTGAACTAAACACGGGACCCCAGCATTTT. It codes for CSVELNTGPQHF.

The V call is TRBV7-2, the J call TRBJ2-5; D is unresolved. The CDR3 totals 15 residues. V was trimmed by 5 bases and J by 1 base, leaving 14 bases between them. The germline gives CDR1 SGHTA, CDR2 FQGNSA. CDR3 sequence: CASSPQVDTQETQYF. As DNA, the CDR3 is TGTGCCAGCAGCCCCCAGGTTGACACCCAAGAGACCCAGTACTTC. The full variable domain, its missing parts supplied by reference TRBV7-2 and TRBJ2-5, is GAGVSQSPSNKVTEKGKDVELRCDPISGHTALYWYRQSLGQGLEFLIYFQGNSAPDKSGLPSDRFSAERTGGSVSTLTIQRTQQEDSAVYLCASSPQVDTQETQYFGPGTRLLVL.

This clone was seen only once. The chain links TRBV30 to TRBJ1-5, with a tentative D call TRBD1 (5 bases). The CDR3 has 12 residues. Germline V gene lookup returns CDR1 GTSNPN and CDR2 SVGIG (reference sequence). V was shortened by 5 bases and J by 8 bases, with 13 bases between the two germline ends. CDR3: CAWRAGGKPQHF. The CDR3, as DNA: TGTGCCTGGCGGGCCGGGGGTAAGCCCCAGCATTTT.

V gene TRBV7-2 combines with J gene TRBJ2-3; 7 positions agree with TRBD2. The CDR3 consists of 16 residues. Per the germline V gene, CDR1 is SGHTA and CDR2 is FQGNSA. V lost 1 base, J lost 7 bases, and 11 bases stayed unmatched. This chain's CDR3 is CASSLGDWRGSHTQYF. For the CDR3, the DNA is TGTGCCAGCAGCTTAGGGGACTGGCGGGGGAGTCATACGCAGTATTTT. The full variable domain, completed using reference TRBV7-2 and TRBJ2-3, is GAGVSQSPSNKVTEKGKDVELRCDPISGHTALYWYRQSLGQGLEFLIYFQGNSAPDKSGLPSDRFSAERTGGSVSTLTIQRTQQEDSAVYLCASSLGDWRGSHTQYFGPGTRLTVL.

The chain carries TRBV15 and TRBJ1-2; 9 bases align to TRBD1. Germline V gives CDR1 LNHNV, CDR2 YYDKDF (reference sequence). V shed 5 bases and J 4 bases; nucleotides not matched to a gene: 11. The CDR3 totals 16 residues. The CDR3 here is CATSPRRGQGGYGYTF. As DNA, the CDR3 is TGTGCCACCAGCCCCCGCCGGGGACAGGGAGGCTATGGCTACACCTTC.

The gene calls are TRBV7-9 and TRBJ2-5; D is ambiguous. The V gene lost 5 bases and the J gene lost 2 bases, with 3 bases spanning the gap. Germline assignment: CDR1 SEHNR and CDR2 FQNEAQ (reference sequence). The CDR3 length is 11 residues. This CDR3 is CASSQQETQYF. The DNA of the CDR3 is TGTGCCAGCAGCCAGCAAGAGACCCAGTACTTC. The variable domain in full, completed from reference TRBV7-9 and TRBJ2-5, reads DTGVSQNPRHKITKRGQNVTFRCDPISEHNRLYWYRQTLGQGPEFLTYFQNEAQLEKSRLLSDRFSAERPKGSFSTLEIQRTEQGDSAMYLCASSQQETQYFGPGTRLLVL.

V gene TRBV5-1 combines with J gene TRBJ2-5; TRBD1 aligns across 9 bases. The CDR3 has 13 residues. The germline V gene encodes CDR1 SGHRS and CDR2 YFSETQ. Germline trimming cut 3 bases from V and 4 bases from J; bases unmatched to any gene: 1. The CDR3 DNA sequence: TGCGCCAGCAGCTCGGGACAGGGAGAGACCCAGTACTTC. It specifies CASSSGQGETQYF.

The J gene is TRBJ2-3, the V gene TRBV6-5, with D possibly matching TRBD2 (7 bases). CDR1 is MNHEY, CDR2 SVGAGI, per germline. This CDR3 region has 14 residues. V lost 2 bases to trimming and J lost 10 bases, with 16 bases between them. CDR3 nucleotide sequence: TGTGCCAGCAGTTACCTGGCGACGGGGGGCGCGCAGTATTTT. It yields the protein CASSYLATGGAQYF.

DNA of the CDR3: TGTGCCAACGGGTTCATACCGGGACACCGGTTTATGAACACTGAAGCTTTCTTT. Translated: CANGFIPGHRFMNTEAFF. J is TRBJ1-1 and V is TRBV6-4, with D possibly matching TRBD1 (6 bases). Deletions cut 10 bases from V and 0 bases from J, with 27 bases between. This CDR3 comprises 18 residues. Germline CDR1 and CDR2: MRHNA and SNTAGT.

The CDR3 nucleotides are TGTGCCAGCAGCCCGGGCAGCGGGGGGGCCCCAGATACGCAGTATTTT. Its protein is CASSPGSGGAPDTQYF. The chain couples TRBV7-6 to TRBJ2-3; 10 bases fit TRBD2. The germline V gene has CDR1 SGHVS and CDR2 FNYEAQ. The CDR3 has 16 residues. V was clipped by 5 bases and J by 4 bases; unmatched bases: 9.

The chain links TRBV25-1 to TRBJ1-5, with D possibly being TRBD1 (6 bases). The germline V gene has CDR1 MGHDK and CDR2 SYGVNS. The CDR3 consists of 14 residues. Trimming pared 3 bases from V and 5 bases from J, leaving 11 bases between. The CDR3 is CASSEAGDYQPQHF. For the CDR3, the DNA is TGTGCCAGCAGTGAGGCAGGGGATTATCAGCCCCAGCATTTT. The full variable domain, its missing parts supplied by reference TRBV25-1 and TRBJ1-5, is EADIYQTPRYLVIGTGKKITLECSQTMGHDKMYWYQQDPGMELHLIHYSYGVNSTEKGDLSSESTVSRIRTEHFPLTLESARPSHTSQYLCASSEAGDYQPQHFGDGTRLSIL.

Written as DNA, the CDR3 is TGTGCCAGCAGCTTAGTAGGGGGTGGTTCCTACAATGAGCAGTTCTTC. Encoded protein: CASSLVGGGSYNEQFF. The chain is built from TRBV7-9 and TRBJ2-1; D is perhaps TRBD1 (6 bases). Per the germline V gene, CDR1 is SEHNR and CDR2 is FQNEAQ (reference sequence). The germline V and J ends were trimmed by 1 base and 1 base, with 11 bases remaining between them. The CDR3 extends over 16 amino acids.

The genes are TRBV27 and TRBJ1-5; maybe TRBD1 (6 bases). This CDR3 is built from 16 residues. CDR1 MNHEY and CDR2 SMNVEV come from the germline V gene (reference sequence). The V end lost 6 bases, the J end lost 1 base, and 16 bases lay between the germline ends. The CDR3 DNA is TGTGCCAGCAGCCCTTACAGGGTACTGAGCAATCAGCCCCAGCATTTT. Translated: CASSPYRVLSNQPQHF.

This clone appeared a single time. The J gene is TRBJ2-3, the V gene TRBV6-5; TRBD1 might be the D (6 bases). The CDR3 covers 14 residues. The germline V gene has CDR1 MNHEY and CDR2 SVGAGI. The V end was cut by 6 bases, the J end by 3 bases, with 13 bases between. The CDR3 DNA reads TGTGCCAGCAGGCAGGGGTTTCTGACAGATACGCAGTATTTT. Its protein is CASRQGFLTDTQYF.

The gene calls are TRBV5-6 and TRBJ2-3; D possibly corresponds to TRBD2 (7 bases). The CDR3 sequence is 15 residues long. Germline CDR1 and CDR2: SGHDT and YYEEEE. The V end was cut by 4 bases, the J end by 2 bases, with 14 bases between. CDR3 nucleotides: TGTGCCAGCAGCCCGATGGGGGGGGCCACAGATACGCAGTATTTT. It codes for CASSPMGGATDTQYF.

This chain uses TRBV5-1 with TRBJ2-1; 7 positions agree with TRBD1. Germline V lookup: CDR1 SGHRS, CDR2 YFSETQ. The CDR3 has 13 amino acids. Trimming at V came to 3 bases and at J to 7 bases, leaving 4 bases not matched to a gene. CDR3 amino acids: CASSYDRENEQFF. The DNA for the CDR3 is TGCGCCAGCAGCTACGACAGGGAGAATGAGCAGTTCTTC.

This chain joins TRBV9 and TRBJ2-7; 9 nucleotides line up with TRBD2. In germline, CDR1 is SGDLS, CDR2 YYNGEE. The CDR3 covers 15 residues. J gave up 4 bases and V 0 bases, and 5 bases lay outside the gene matches. The CDR3: CASSVGSSGVYEQYF. The CDR3 nucleotides read TGTGCCAGCAGCGTAGGGTCTAGCGGGGTATACGAGCAGTACTTC. Using reference TRBV9 and TRBJ2-7 for the parts outside the CDR3, the full variable domain is DSGVTQTPKHLITATGQRVTLRCSPRSGDLSVYWYQQSLDQGLQFLIQYYNGEERAKGNILERFSAQQFPDLHSELNLSSLELGDSALYFCASSVGSSGVYEQYFGPGTRLTVT.

This chain joins TRBV30 and TRBJ1-5, with no clear D. Looked up from germline, CDR1 is GTSNPN and CDR2 is SVGIG (reference sequence). The V end lost 5 bases, the J end lost 1 base, and 9 bases lay between the germline ends. There are 13 residues in the CDR3. The CDR3 coding sequence is TGTGCCTGGGGAGGAGGGAGCAATCAGCCCCAGCATTTT. It encodes CAWGGGSNQPQHF.

The V and J genes are TRBV5-4 and TRBJ2-3; D is perhaps TRBD1 (6 bases). This CDR3 comprises 15 residues. Looked up from germline, CDR1 is SGHNT and CDR2 is YYREEE (reference sequence). Trimming took 0 bases from V and 4 from J, leaving 12 bases between them. The CDR3 is CASSLVIQGADTQYF. DNA of the CDR3: TGTGCCAGCAGCTTGGTAATACAGGGTGCAGATACGCAGTATTTT.